Listed here are 6 T cell receptor beta chains from one sample, sequenced in a study of CD8 T cells in ankylosing spondylitis. In TCRdb, the 5' RACE reads were re-called with MiXCR into one record per CDR3 protein. The table lists roughly 230,000 distinct CDR3 sequences, approximately 8% of them singletons. Sequencing used blood, either unsorted or a sorted T cell fraction (not recorded which). These receptors were taken from a female donor with ankylosing spondylitis or in good health (not recorded which).

In this sample, this clonotype turned up many times. This chain uses TRBV12-5 with TRBJ1-2; D remains unclear. CDR1 and CDR2 (germline): LGHNT, FRNRAP. The V and J ends lost 3 bases and 4 bases respectively, with 24 bases between them. CDR3 size: 18 residues. CDR3: CASGFLPGEVEKLYGYTF. CDR3 nucleotide sequence: TGTGCTAGTGGTTTTCTCCCCGGGGAAGTCGAAAAGCTCTATGGCTACACCTTC. Based on the CDR3 plus reference TRBV12-5 and TRBJ1-2, the full variable domain is DARVTQTPRHKVTEMGQEVTMRCQPILGHNTVFWYRQTMMQGLELLAYFRNRAPLDDSGMPKDRFSAEMPDATLATLKIQPSEPRDSAVYFCASGFLPGEVEKLYGYTFGSGTRLTVV.

There are many counts of this clonotype. In DNA form, the CDR3 reads TGCGCCAGCAGCTTGGATCCAGGAACTAGTGGCTACACCTTC. It yields the protein CASSLDPGTSGYTF. The chain joins TRBV5-1 to TRBJ1-2; D not resolved. The CDR3 extends over 14 amino acids. The germline V and J ends were trimmed by 0 bases and 7 bases, with 13 bases remaining between them. Germline loops: CDR1 SGHRS, CDR2 YFSETQ.

In this sample, this clonotype turned up a few times. The CDR3 region is CASSLGEGLVTDTQYF. In nucleotides, the CDR3 is TGTGCCAGCAGCTTAGGGGAGGGGTTAGTAACAGATACGCAGTATTTT. V is TRBV7-9 and J is TRBJ2-3, with 7 bases that match TRBD2. Germline V CDR1 and CDR2: SEHNR, FQNEAQ (reference sequence). The CDR3 spans 16 residues. J gave up 3 bases and V 1 base, and 7 bases lay outside the gene matches.

In its sample, this clonotype was seen many times. This rearrangement joins TRBV11-2 to TRBJ2-3; D perhaps matches TRBD1 (5 bases). The germline V gene encodes CDR1 SGHAT and CDR2 FQNNGV. Between the trimmed V and J ends, which lost 3 bases and 6 bases, there was a span of 13 bases. The CDR3 length is 14 residues. As DNA, the CDR3 is TGTGCCAGCAGCTTGGACATTCGGGCGGATACGCAGTATTTT. It yields the protein CASSLDIRADTQYF.

This clonotype was found many times. The chain recombines TRBV12-3 or TRBV12-4 with TRBJ2-2; 9 positions match TRBD2. The CDR3 has 15 amino acids. With V trimmed by 5 bases and J by 6 bases, 7 bases remained unmatched. Here the CDR3 DNA reads TGTGCCAGCAGTCCGCGACTAGCGGAGGCCGGGGAGCTGTTTTTT. Protein: CASSPRLAEAGELFF.

This clonotype was seen at least ten times. The chain employs TRBV7-8 and TRBJ2-3; TRBD2 is a possible D gene (6 bases). The germline CDR1 and CDR2 sequences are SGHVS and FQNEAQ. There are 14 residues in the CDR3. Between the trimmed V and J ends, which lost 7 bases and 4 bases, there was a span of 15 bases. CDR3 DNA: TGTGCCAGCACCGGACTACCCAGGGCAGATACGCAGTATTTT. Translating it yields CASTGLPRADTQYF.